Listed here are 20 T cell receptor beta chains from one sample, sequenced in a study of metastatic and nonmetastatic thyroid tumors. TCRdb re-clonotyped the PCR reads through MiXCR. The data contain about 35,000 clones, about 29% of them singletons. Each patient went into thyroid surgery without having received any treatment. The material sequenced was blood. The receptors come from a female donor with papillary thyroid cancer or a benign thyroid nodule (not recorded which). Some clones in this sample may be carry-over from other donors' samples.

The chain has TRBV28 and TRBJ1-2; D unresolved. Between the trimmed V and J ends, which lost 5 bases and 4 bases, there was a span of 5 bases. The CDR3 sequence is 11 residues long. Germline CDR1 and CDR2: MDHEN and SYDVKM. CDR3 protein: CASSPTYGYTF. The CDR3 region has the DNA TGTGCCAGCAGTCCCACCTATGGCTACACCTTC.

V usage is TRBV7-2 and J usage is TRBJ2-7; D is possibly TRBD2 (5 bases). With 1 base removed from V and 5 bases from J, the gap between germline ends came to 9 bases. This CDR3 spans 13 amino acids. Germline-derived CDR1 and CDR2 are SGHTA and FQGNSA. For the CDR3, the DNA is TGTGCCAGCAGCTTAGGCGTGAGGGACGAGCAGTACTTC. It codes for CASSLGVRDEQYF.

This clone was detected once. The rearrangement links TRBV7-3 to TRBJ2-5; no clear D. The V gene's germline CDR1 is SGHTA and CDR2 FQGTGA. This CDR3 is built from 13 residues. V was cut by 5 bases and J by 4 bases, with 11 bases left in between. CDR3 sequence: CASSIAPAETQYF. As DNA, the CDR3 is TGTGCCAGCAGCATAGCTCCAGCAGAGACCCAGTACTTC.

V gene TRBV12-3 or TRBV12-4 combines with J gene TRBJ2-6, with D unclear. This CDR3 contains 15 residues. V was trimmed by 1 base and J by 2 bases, leaving 6 bases between them. The CDR3 sequence: CASSLDGPGANVLTF. Here the CDR3 DNA reads TGTGCCAGCAGTTTAGATGGTCCTGGGGCCAACGTCCTGACTTTC.

The table lists this clone with many counts. This rearrangement joins TRBV14 to TRBJ2-1; TRBD2 matches 9 bases. V trimming: 0 bases; J trimming: 4 bases; junction bases outside the gene matches: 7. Germline loops: CDR1 SGHDN, CDR2 FVKESK. CDR3 length: 17 residues. This CDR3 is CASSQDTSGGWYNEQFF. The CDR3 DNA is TGTGCCAGCAGCCAAGACACCAGCGGGGGGTGGTACAATGAGCAGTTCTTC.

On this clone: The sample has other DNA sequences that encode this CDR3 too. This chain joins TRBV6-1 and TRBJ2-7; TRBD1 matches at 9 bases. The CDR3 contains 14 residues. J was trimmed by 4 bases and V by 6 bases; bases with no gene match: 7. Germline V lookup: CDR1 MNHNS, CDR2 SASEGT. The DNA for the CDR3 is TGTGCCAGCAGCAGGGACAGGGAAACATACGAGCAGTACTTC. Its translation: CASSRDRETYEQYF.

The chain is built from TRBV6-1 and TRBJ2-7, with TRBD1 identical over 9 bases. The V gene end was trimmed by 5 bases and the J gene end by 7 bases; junction bases not matched to a gene: 9. The CDR3 spans 14 residues. Per germline, CDR1 MNHNS and CDR2 SASEGT. The CDR3 region has the DNA TGTGCCAGCAGTCGGGACAGGGCACGAAGGGAGCAGTACTTC. Protein sequence: CASSRDRARREQYF.

This clone was seen ten or more times. CDR3 region: CASSLQGAADTQYF. The CDR3 nucleotides read TGCGCCAGCAGCCTACAGGGGGCGGCAGATACGCAGTATTTT. The chain employs TRBV10-1 and TRBJ2-3; 9 bases are shared with TRBD1. Germline values: CDR1 WNHNN, CDR2 SYGVQD (reference sequence). The CDR3 covers 14 residues. The ends lost 6 bases at V and 4 bases at J; junction bases unmatched: 5.

A single count supports this clone. V and J are TRBV18 and TRBJ2-7; no clear D gene. Germline CDR1 and CDR2: KGHSH and LQKENI. CDR3 length equals 12 residues. Trimming cost V 4 bases and J 3 bases, with 7 bases left between them. CDR3 protein: CASSQGNYEQYF. The DNA of the CDR3 is TGTGCCAGCTCACAAGGGAACTACGAGCAGTACTTC.

The V call is TRBV19, the J call TRBJ1-5, with D possibly being TRBD1 (5 bases). Germline V lookup: CDR1 LNHDA, CDR2 SQIVND (reference sequence). Trimming cost V 4 bases and J 6 bases, with 10 bases left between them. This CDR3 spans 13 amino acids. CDR3 coding DNA: TGTGCCAGTAGTACAGGGATGGGTCAGCCCCAGCATTTT. Protein product: CASSTGMGQPQHF.

This clone is medium-sized in the sample. The chain couples TRBV12-3 or TRBV12-4 to TRBJ1-2; D is possibly TRBD1 (5 bases). Between the trimmed V and J ends, which lost 7 bases and 7 bases, there was a span of 19 bases. The CDR3 is made up of 14 amino acids. The CDR3 is CASTLELGLSGYTF. CDR3 bases: TGTGCCAGCACCCTCGAGTTGGGGCTTAGTGGCTACACCTTC.

The V and J genes are TRBV10-3 and TRBJ2-7, with D maybe TRBD1 (5 bases). There are 13 residues in the CDR3. Germline assignment: CDR1 ENHRY and CDR2 SYGVKD. Trimming removed 0 bases at V and 6 bases at J, with 9 bases between. CDR3 sequence (DNA): TGTGCCATCAGTGAGTCCCTAGGGGTCGAGCAGTACTTC. Protein product: CAISESLGVEQYF.

The chain uses TRBV6-2 or TRBV6-3 and TRBJ2-7, with 12 nucleotides matching TRBD2. Per germline, CDR1 MNHEY and CDR2 SVGEGT. V shed 6 bases, J shed 4 bases, and the junction held 7 bases outside the gene matches. The CDR3 spans 15 residues. The CDR3 sequence: CASSSWGLAGYEQYF. DNA of the CDR3: TGTGCCAGCAGCTCCTGGGGACTAGCGGGTTACGAGCAGTACTTC.

This clone is deemed medium-sized. The chain recombines TRBV5-1 with TRBJ1-2, with 12 bases matching TRBD1. The ends lost 4 bases at V and 4 bases at J; junction bases unmatched: 5. Germline V gene lookup returns CDR1 SGHRS and CDR2 YFSETQ. This CDR3 contains 15 residues. The DNA for the CDR3 is TGCGCCAGCAGCCCGGGGACAGGGGGCGGCTATGGCTACACCTTC. Translating gives CASSPGTGGGYGYTF.

The V call is TRBV6-5, the J call TRBJ1-1; no clear D gene. V gave up 2 bases and J gave up 0 bases, with 10 bases separating them. The germline V gene encodes CDR1 MNHEY and CDR2 SVGAGI. CDR3 length: 15 residues. CDR3 DNA sequence: TGTGCCAGCAGTTACGATAATGGGTTGAACACTGAAGCTTTCTTT. Translating it yields CASSYDNGLNTEAFF.

This clone was observed at least ten times. This chain connects TRBV2 to TRBJ1-2, with 8 bases matching TRBD1. Unmatched junction bases numbered 8, after V lost 7 bases and J lost 4 bases. This CDR3 has 14 residues. Germline lookup yields CDR1 SNHLY and CDR2 FYNNEI. The CDR3: CASNPGQGAYGYTF. CDR3 sequence (DNA): TGTGCCAGCAACCCCGGACAGGGAGCCTATGGCTACACCTTC.

V gene TRBV27 combines with J gene TRBJ1-2; D is undetermined. The CDR3 has 13 amino acids. With 1 base removed from V and 8 bases from J, the gap between germline ends came to 11 bases. The germline V gene encodes CDR1 MNHEY and CDR2 SMNVEV (reference sequence). Written as DNA, the CDR3 is TGTGCCAGCAGTTTATTGCAGGATCAAGGCTACACCTTC. It yields the protein CASSLLQDQGYTF.

This clone was counted at least ten times. The chain joins TRBV7-2 to TRBJ2-7, with D tentatively TRBD2 (5 bases). Trimming shortened V by 2 bases and J by 7 bases, and 12 bases separated the two germline ends. Germline V gene sequence: CDR1 SGHTA, CDR2 FQGNSA. This CDR3 contains 13 residues. This CDR3 reads CASSLNGNREQYF. In nucleotides, the CDR3 is TGTGCCAGCAGCTTAAACGGGAATCGGGAGCAGTACTTC.

This clone was seen many times. V gene TRBV12-5 combines with J gene TRBJ1-1; unclear D gene. The germline V and J ends were trimmed by 5 bases and 1 base, with 5 bases remaining between them. The germline gives CDR1 LGHNT, CDR2 FRNRAP. The CDR3 length is 12 residues. The CDR3 DNA sequence: TGTGCTAGTGGTCGGGGGAACACTGAAGCTTTCTTT. It codes for CASGRGNTEAFF.

The sample holds many counts of this clone. J is TRBJ2-5 and V is TRBV7-6; 8 bases fit TRBD1. The CDR3 has 16 residues. V lost 1 base, J lost 5 bases, and 9 bases stayed unmatched. Germline V gives CDR1 SGHVS, CDR2 FNYEAQ. The DNA of the CDR3 is TGTGCCAGCAGCTTAGAGGGCAGGGGGCGAACGGAGACCCAGTACTTC. It specifies CASSLEGRGRTETQYF.